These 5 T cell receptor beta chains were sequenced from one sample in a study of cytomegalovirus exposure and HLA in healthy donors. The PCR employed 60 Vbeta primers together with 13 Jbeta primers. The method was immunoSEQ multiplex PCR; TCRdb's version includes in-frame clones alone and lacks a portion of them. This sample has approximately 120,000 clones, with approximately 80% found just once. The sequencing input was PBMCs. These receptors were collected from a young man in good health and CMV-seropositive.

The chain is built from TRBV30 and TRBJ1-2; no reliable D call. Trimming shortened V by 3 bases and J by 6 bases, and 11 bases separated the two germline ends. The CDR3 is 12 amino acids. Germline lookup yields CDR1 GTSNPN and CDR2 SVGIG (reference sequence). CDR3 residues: CAWRGEYHGYTF. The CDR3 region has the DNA TGTGCCTGGAGGGGCGAGTACCATGGCTACACCTTC.

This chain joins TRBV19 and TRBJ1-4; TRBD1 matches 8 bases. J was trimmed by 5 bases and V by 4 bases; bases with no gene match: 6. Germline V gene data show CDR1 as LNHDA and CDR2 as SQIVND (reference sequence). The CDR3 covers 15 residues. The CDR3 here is CASSTWDRLNEKLFF. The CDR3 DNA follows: TGTGCCAGTAGTACGTGGGACAGGCTGAATGAAAAACTGTTTTTT.

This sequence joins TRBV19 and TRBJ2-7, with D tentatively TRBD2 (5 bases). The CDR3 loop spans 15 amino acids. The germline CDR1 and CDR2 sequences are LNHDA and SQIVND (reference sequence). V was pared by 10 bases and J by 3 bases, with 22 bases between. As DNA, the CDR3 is TGTGCCACCTCCGCGGGTGTCACGGAAATCTACGAGCAGTACTTC. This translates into CATSAGVTEIYEQYF.

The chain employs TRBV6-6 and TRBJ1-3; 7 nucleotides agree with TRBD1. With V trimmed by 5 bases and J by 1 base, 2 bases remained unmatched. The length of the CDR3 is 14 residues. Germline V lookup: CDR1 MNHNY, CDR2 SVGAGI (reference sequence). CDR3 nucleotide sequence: TGTGCCAGCAGTCCAGGGGGTTCTGGAAACACCATATATTTT. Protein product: CASSPGGSGNTIYF.

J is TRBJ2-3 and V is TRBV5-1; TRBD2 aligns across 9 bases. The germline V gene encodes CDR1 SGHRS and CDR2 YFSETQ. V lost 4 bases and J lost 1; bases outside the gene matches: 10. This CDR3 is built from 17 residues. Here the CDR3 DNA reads TGCGCCAGCAGCCCCCTCGGAGCGGGGGGTCGCACAGATACGCAGTATTTT. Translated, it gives CASSPLGAGGRTDTQYF.